The clone carrying this T cell receptor beta chain was found a few times. Sequencing used immunoSEQ multiplex PCR; TCRdb keeps in-frame clones, though not all of them. The data contain roughly 40,000 clones, under 90% of them seen just once; the ten biggest clones take up about 0.64%. The data stem from a study of T cell changes during pregnancy in multiple sclerosis. V lost 2 bases, J lost 3 bases, and 2 bases stayed unmatched. Germline-derived CDR1 and CDR2 are SGHVS and FQNEAQ. The CDR3 length is 15 residues. The genes are TRBV7-8 and TRBJ2-2, with 8 bases lining up with TRBD2. Sequenced here: CD4+ T cells from peripheral blood mononuclear cells, sampled before pregnancy. This TCR derives from a female donor with multiple sclerosis, enrolled in a pregnancy study. The CDR3 region is CASSLSGGDTGELFF. The CDR3 nucleotides read TGTGCCAGCAGCTTAAGCGGGGGTGACACCGGGGAGCTGTTTTTT.